What follows are 26 T cell receptor beta chains derived from one specimen sequenced in a study of blood T cell repertoires in COVID-19. Generated by immunoSEQ multiplex PCR, the TCRdb table keeps only in-frame clones and is missing some. The profile shows roughly 250,000 clones, 81% of them singletons. Sequences were obtained from peripheral blood. These receptors all come from a woman aged 60 to 75 with active or convalescent COVID-19.

This chain joins TRBV30 and TRBJ2-7, with 8 bases lining up with TRBD2. This CDR3 is built from 15 residues. The junction had 11 bases not matched to a gene; V was cut back by 0 bases and J by 7 bases. Germline V gene data show CDR1 as GTSNPN and CDR2 as SVGIG (reference sequence). CDR3 residues: CAWSVRFGSGVEQYF. DNA of the CDR3: TGTGCCTGGAGTGTCAGGTTTGGTAGCGGGGTTGAGCAGTACTTC.

The chain uses TRBV5-1 and TRBJ2-5; maybe TRBD2 (5 bases). In germline, CDR1 is SGHRS, CDR2 YFSETQ. This CDR3 is 15 amino acids long. V shed 7 bases and J shed 5 bases, with 21 bases lying between them. The CDR3 sequence: CASSRLGGGQETQYF. DNA of the CDR3: TGCGCCAGCTCCAGGCTCGGAGGCGGCCAGGAGACCCAGTACTTC.

J is TRBJ1-5 and V is TRBV19; TRBD1 might be the D (5 bases). From germline, CDR1 is LNHDA and CDR2 SQIVND (reference sequence). V gave up 2 bases and J gave up 2 bases, with 10 bases separating them. This CDR3 is built from 15 residues. The CDR3 bases are TGTGCCAGTAGTATACAGGGTTGGGGCAATCAGCCCCAGCATTTT. Its protein is CASSIQGWGNQPQHF.

The CDR3, as DNA: TGTGCCAGCAGCTTTGGGCGCCAAGAGACCCAGTACTTC. Translation gives CASSFGRQETQYF. The rearrangement joins TRBV11-2 to TRBJ2-5; no clear D. The germline CDR1 and CDR2 sequences are SGHAT and FQNNGV. V lost 3 bases and J lost 1, with 6 bases in between. CDR3 size: 13 residues.

The chain is built from TRBV19 and TRBJ1-2; D might be TRBD1 (5 bases). The CDR3 totals 13 residues. Germline V gives CDR1 LNHDA, CDR2 SQIVND (reference sequence). V dropped 8 bases and J dropped 4 bases, with 14 bases sitting between them. In DNA form, the CDR3 reads TGTGCCAGTTCCTTGGGGCAGTCCTATGGCTACACCTTC. It encodes CASSLGQSYGYTF.

V gene TRBV5-6 combines with J gene TRBJ2-7, with D possibly being TRBD1 (6 bases). Trimming shortened V by 4 bases and J by 4 bases, and 12 bases separated the two germline ends. CDR3 length: 13 amino acids. CDR1 is SGHDT and CDR2 is YYEEEE in the germline V gene. Written as DNA, the CDR3 is TGTGCCAGCAGCGGGGACACAGATTACGAGCAGTACTTC. It codes for CASSGDTDYEQYF.

The DNA for the CDR3 is TGTGCCAGCAGCTTCCCCGGCGGGCCTTCCTACGAGCAGTACTTC. Its protein product is CASSFPGGPSYEQYF. The chain couples TRBV11-1 to TRBJ2-7; possible D gene TRBD2, 5 bases. The V end lost 3 bases, the J end lost 1 base, and 13 bases lay between the germline ends. CDR1 is SGHAT and CDR2 is FQDESV in the germline V gene (reference sequence). This CDR3 has 15 residues.

V and J are TRBV19 and TRBJ2-3, with D possibly matching TRBD2 (6 bases). Germline V gene lookup returns CDR1 LNHDA and CDR2 SQIVND (reference sequence). The CDR3 covers 17 residues. V was cut by 4 bases and J by 1 base, with 18 bases left in between. The chain's CDR3 is CASSTTPGGVGTDTQYF. In DNA, the CDR3 is TGTGCCAGTAGTACCACCCCTGGCGGGGTGGGCACAGATACGCAGTATTTT.

The rearrangement links TRBV4-1 to TRBJ2-2, with a possible D match to TRBD2 (6 bases). Between the trimmed V and J ends, which lost 3 bases and 4 bases, there was a span of 9 bases. This CDR3 is built from 14 residues. The germline V gene encodes CDR1 MGHRA and CDR2 YSYEKL. This CDR3 reads CASSHLTSTGELFF. As DNA, the CDR3 is TGCGCCAGCAGCCACCTGACTAGCACCGGGGAGCTGTTTTTT.

The chain joins TRBV5-1 to TRBJ1-2, with 9 nucleotides matching TRBD1. The CDR3 is 14 residues long. After removal of 4 bases from V and 3 bases from J, the junction contained 4 bases not matched to a gene. Germline CDR1 SGHRS, CDR2 YFSETQ. CDR3 in DNA: TGCGCCAGCAGCGCGGGACAGGGTCACTATGGCTACACCTTC. Protein: CASSAGQGHYGYTF.

V and J are TRBV3-1 (or the pseudogene TRBV3-2) and TRBJ1-6, with D unresolved. Germline V lookup: CDR1 LGHDT, CDR2 YNNKEL (reference sequence). Trimming shortened V by 2 bases and J by 0 bases, and 20 bases separated the two germline ends. This CDR3 has 20 amino acids. The CDR3 DNA sequence: TGTGCCAGCAGCCAAAAGTACCAAAGTGGCGGAAGCTCCTATAATTCACCCCTCCACTTT. Amino acid sequence: CASSQKYQSGGSSYNSPLHF.

The J gene is TRBJ1-2, the V gene TRBV5-1; 7 bases are shared with TRBD1. This CDR3 spans 14 amino acids. Germline CDR1 SGHRS, CDR2 YFSETQ. J gave up 4 bases and V 0 bases, and 3 bases lay outside the gene matches. The CDR3 sequence: CASSLGGGGYGYTF. Here the CDR3 DNA reads TGCGCCAGCAGCTTGGGAGGGGGCGGCTATGGCTACACCTTC.

V usage is TRBV29-1 and J usage is TRBJ2-3; weak D call: TRBD1 (5 bases). This CDR3 spans 15 amino acids. Germline lookup yields CDR1 SQVTM and CDR2 ANQGSEA. The V end lost 7 bases, the J end lost 0 bases, and 17 bases lay between the germline ends. The CDR3 DNA sequence: TGCAGCGCCTCCGGACATCAAGCTAGCACAGATACGCAGTATTTT. Its translation: CSASGHQASTDTQYF.

This chain uses TRBV12-5 with TRBJ1-1, with 8 bases fitting TRBD1. Germline assignment: CDR1 LGHNT and CDR2 FRNRAP. With 5 bases clipped from V and 10 bases from J, the junction kept 9 bases outside the gene matches. The CDR3 consists of 13 residues. The CDR3 DNA sequence: TGTGCTAGTGGTCCCGGACAGGGAGGAGCAGCTTTCTTT. Amino acids: CASGPGQGGAAFF.

J is TRBJ1-1 and V is TRBV30, with D possibly being TRBD1 (5 bases). The CDR3 contains 14 residues. Germline V gene data show CDR1 as GTSNPN and CDR2 as SVGIG (reference sequence). CDR3 DNA sequence: TGTTCCCTCCGCAGGGCCGGTTGGAACACTGAAGCTTTCTTT. Translation: CSLRRAGWNTEAFF.

The chain has TRBV6-6 and TRBJ1-5, with a weak D call TRBD1 (5 bases). This CDR3 has 16 residues. Germline CDR1 is MNHNY and CDR2 is SVGAGI (reference sequence). The V gene lost 0 bases and the J gene lost 2 bases, with 11 bases spanning the gap. CDR3 sequence: CASSYSEGSGNQPQHF. The CDR3 DNA reads TGTGCCAGCAGTTACTCGGAGGGGAGTGGCAATCAGCCCCAGCATTTT.

The chain has TRBV6-6 and TRBJ1-5; D remains ambiguous. The ends were cut back, 4 bases at V and 0 bases at J, with 7 bases in the middle. The CDR3 has 14 amino acids. Germline V gene data show CDR1 as MNHNY and CDR2 as SVGAGI (reference sequence). The CDR3 is CASSSFYSNQPQHF. DNA of the CDR3: TGTGCCAGCAGTTCTTTTTATAGCAATCAGCCCCAGCATTTT.

The chain employs TRBV5-4 and TRBJ2-3, with TRBD2 as a possible D gene (6 bases). The CDR3 runs 15 residues. CDR1 SGHNT and CDR2 YYREEE come from the germline V gene (reference sequence). Trimming took 4 bases from V and 2 from J, leaving 14 bases between them. CDR3 DNA sequence: TGTGCCAGCAGCCCGGGCGGGACTCACACAGATACGCAGTATTTT. This sequence encodes CASSPGGTHTDTQYF.

This clone turned up a few times. The chain uses TRBV30 and TRBJ1-2; D ambiguous. The V and J ends lost 2 bases and 0 bases respectively, with 7 bases between them. The CDR3 spans 13 residues. The germline V gene encodes CDR1 GTSNPN and CDR2 SVGIG (reference sequence). This CDR3 is CAWSRGANYGYTF. The CDR3 DNA reads as TGTGCCTGGAGTCGAGGAGCTAACTATGGCTACACCTTC.

The chain carries TRBV5-4 and TRBJ2-5; D gene ambiguous. CDR3 length equals 14 residues. Germline V gives CDR1 SGHNT, CDR2 YYREEE (reference sequence). Trimming removed 0 bases from V and 2 bases from J, with 8 bases in between. The CDR3: CASSLELNQETQYF. The CDR3 DNA follows: TGTGCCAGCAGCTTGGAGCTAAATCAAGAGACCCAGTACTTC. The full variable domain, rest sourced from reference TRBV5-4 and TRBJ2-5, is ETGVTQSPTHLIKTRGQQVTLRCSSQSGHNTVSWYQQALGQGPQFIFQYYREEENGRGNFPPRFSGLQFPNYSSELNVNALELDDSALYLCASSLELNQETQYFGPGTRLLVL.

J is TRBJ2-1 and V is TRBV7-3; D call uncertain. The CDR3 consists of 12 residues. The V end was cut by 5 bases, the J end by 5 bases, with 7 bases between. Looked up from germline, CDR1 is SGHTA and CDR2 is FQGTGA. The CDR3 coding sequence is TGTGCCAGCAGCCAACCTAACAATGAGCAGTTCTTC. As protein: CASSQPNNEQFF.

The V gene is TRBV19, the J gene TRBJ2-7; 7 bases line up with TRBD2. This CDR3 is 17 amino acids long. Trimming took 4 bases from V and 4 from J; bases not matched to a gene: 16. Per the germline V gene, CDR1 is LNHDA and CDR2 is SQIVND (reference sequence). CDR3 bases: TGTGCCAGTAGTACTCGACCCTCGGGGGGACCCGGATACGAGCAGTACTTC. It codes for CASSTRPSGGPGYEQYF.

This clone was observed a single time. The chain carries TRBV11-2 and TRBJ1-2, with TRBD1 matching 8 bases. The J segment lost 8 bases and the V segment lost 3 bases, leaving 11 bases of the junction unmatched. This CDR3 spans 15 amino acids. Germline V gene data show CDR1 as SGHAT and CDR2 as FQNNGV. Here the CDR3 reads CASSFVSTGVGGYTF. Here the CDR3 DNA reads TGTGCCAGCAGCTTCGTTTCGACAGGGGTCGGCGGCTACACCTTC.

To note about this clone: This same CDR3 is encoded by further DNA sequences in the sample. The chain uses TRBV5-1 and TRBJ1-1, with 8 bases aligning to TRBD1. CDR1 and CDR2 (germline): SGHRS, YFSETQ. The CDR3 is 15 residues long. J was trimmed by 1 base and V by 0 bases; bases with no gene match: 2. The CDR3: CASSLVGTGNTEAFF. The DNA of the CDR3 is TGCGCCAGCAGCTTGGTGGGGACAGGGAACACTGAAGCTTTCTTT.

The chain recombines TRBV14 with TRBJ2-7, with no clear D. Trimming left V 3 bases short and J 0 bases short, with 9 bases between. CDR1 and CDR2 from the germline V gene are SGHDN and FVKESK. The CDR3 runs 14 residues. CDR3 sequence (DNA): TGTGCCAGCAGCCAGCAAAGCTTCTCCTACGAGCAGTACTTC. It is translated as CASSQQSFSYEQYF.

This chain joins TRBV18 and TRBJ2-7, with D possibly TRBD1 on 6 matching bases. The germline CDR1 and CDR2 sequences are KGHSH and LQKENI. The CDR3 contains 15 residues. V dropped 5 bases and J dropped 2 bases, with 16 bases sitting between them. DNA for the CDR3: TGTGCCAGCTCATTCCCCGGGACAACGCCCTACGAGCAGTACTTC. The encoded protein is CASSFPGTTPYEQYF.